This T cell receptor (beta chain) was profiled in a study of T cells in Graves' hyperthyroidism and ophthalmopathy. Germline V lookup: CDR1 MNHNS, CDR2 SASEGT. The ends were cut back, 7 bases at V and 0 bases at J, with 18 bases in the middle. There are 17 residues in the CDR3. Template material for amplifying TCR beta CDR3 regions consisted of RNA transcripts. The HTBI set primed first-round TCR CDR3 RT-PCR. MiXCR was run by TCRdb on the multiplex PCR reads, yielding one entry per CDR3 protein. The sample records roughly 300,000 distinct CDR3 sequences, 20% to 25% being singletons. This clonotype has just a few counts.

Sequenced: blood. The receptor comes from a woman in her 50s with Graves' hyperthyroidism. This sequence joins TRBV6-1 and TRBJ1-4; D may be TRBD1 (6 bases). In DNA, the CDR3 is TGTGCCAGCAAAAGGGGCACAGGGACCTCAACTAATGAAAAACTGTTTTTT. Amino acid sequence: CASKRGTGTSTNEKLFF.